The 2 T cell receptor beta chains below come from one sample, sequenced in a study of CD8 T cells in ankylosing spondylitis (TCRdb year 2017). Overall study results and their limits: A TCR beta motif of 8 or 9 highly homologous amino acid variants appeared characteristic of blood from ankylosing spondylitis patients.

Library preparation employed 5' RACE. The sequencer listed for this sample is Illumina HiSeq 2500. Using fastp at Q25 and MiXCR, TCRdb reprocessed the public reads and kept productive beta chains. Rows are combined by CDR3 protein, so each entry shows the most common genes and DNA. Across this sample there are around 770,000 distinct CDR3 sequences, with around 11% seen only once. The ten largest clones capture 0.51% of the sample. The antigens these receptors bind are not known. Sequences were obtained from blood, either unsorted or a sorted T cell fraction (not recorded which). The source is a male donor with ankylosing spondylitis.

This sequence joins TRBV5-1 and TRBJ2-2; the D gene is possibly TRBD1 (5 bases). The V and J ends lost 0 bases and 4 bases respectively, with 16 bases between them. The germline CDR1 and CDR2 sequences are SGHRS and YFSETQ. The CDR3 has 17 residues. The CDR3 bases are TGCGCCAGCAGCTTGGCGAAGGGGTTGAGCTTCACCGGGGAGCTGTTTTTT. It specifies CASSLAKGLSFTGELFF.

J is TRBJ2-3 and V is TRBV2; no clear D. V was shortened by 9 bases and J by 3 bases, with 4 bases between the two germline ends. Germline V gene lookup returns CDR1 SNHLY and CDR2 FYNNEI. The CDR3 extends over 10 amino acids. The CDR3 here is CARKTDTQYF. The DNA for the CDR3 is TGTGCCAGAAAGACAGATACGCAGTATTTT.